This T cell receptor beta chain was identified during a study of breast tumors, draining lymph nodes, adjacent tissues. Study results and caveats: Compared with lymph nodes, tumors were less diverse; compared with nontumor tissue, more.

One entry per CDR3 protein, called by TCRdb with MiXCR from the multiplex PCR reads. In the table there are about 230,000 distinct CDR3 sequences, about 32% of which are singletons. Breast cancer patients provided tissue from their axillary draining lymph nodes. This CDR3 comprises 22 residues. The V end was cut by 3 bases, the J end by 0 bases, with 27 bases between. Germline CDR1 KGHSH, CDR2 LQKENI. A note on this clonotype: The antigen is undetermined.

The sequence was obtained from a female donor with breast cancer. Some clones in this sample may be carry-over from other donors' samples. The chain carries TRBV18 and TRBJ2-6, with a possible D match to TRBD2 (6 bases). Sequenced: axillary lymph node tissue. The CDR3 bases are TGTGCCAGCTCACCGGGTTTTGGGGGGATCGATGAGCAGTTCTCTGGGGCCAACGTCCTGACTTTC. The encoded protein is CASSPGFGGIDEQFSGANVLTF.